This TCR beta chain was captured by sequencing in a study of blood T cell repertoires in COVID-19. This clone has more than one count but fewer than ten. Trimming cost V 5 bases and J 5 bases; bases outside gene matches: 8. The germline V gene encodes CDR1 GTSNPN and CDR2 SVGIG (reference sequence). The CDR3 is 15 residues long. Per the original methods: From reference gene primer amplification, estimates of nucleated cell counts were derived. The table came from immunoSEQ multiplex PCR; TCRdb's copy has only in-frame clones and leaves some out. V and J calls and clone size are as listed in that table; D and trimming were resolved from the DNA. The table has fewer than 400,000 clones, roughly 85% seen once.

The chain has TRBV30 and TRBJ1-4; the match to TRBD1 covers 10 bases. Sequenced sample: peripheral blood. The source is a woman under 30 with acute or convalescent COVID-19. CDR3 DNA: TGTGCCTGGCGTCCCGGGACAGGGGTGAATGAAAAACTGTTTTTT. It encodes CAWRPGTGVNEKLFF.